Listed below are T cell receptor beta chains from one sample, sequenced in a study of brain T cells in children with intractable seizures. Profiled with immunoSEQ multiplex PCR; TCRdb holds only in-frame clones, not every one. Of 300,000 to 400,000 clones detected, 93% appear once; the ten largest clones hold around 5%. The sequencing used peripheral blood, collected about 5 months after surgery. These receptors were collected from a boy under two years old with tuberous sclerosis and intractable seizures. Both conserved end residues are part of each CDR3. The D gene is left open where the match is weak. The size of a clone is reported for some rows only, either as once, few or many, or as a class for expanded clones.

j_gene,d_gene,abundance,v_gene,CDR3nt,CDR3aa
TRBJ2-5,TRBD1,NA,TRBV12-3/TRBV12-4,TGTGCCAGCAGTGGACAGGGGGGAGAGACCCAGTACTTC,CASSGQGGETQYF
TRBJ2-1,TRBD2,NA,TRBV28,TGTGCCAGCACTCCTGAGACTAGCGGGAGCTCCTACAATGAGCAGTTCTTC,CASTPETSGSSYNEQFF
TRBJ2-7,NA,once,TRBV5-4,TGTGCCAGCAGCTCCGGAGGTGGATTGCACGAGCAGTACTTC,CASSSGGGLHEQYF
TRBJ2-3,TRBD2,once,TRBV6-2/TRBV6-3,TGTGCCAGCAGTGACGTAGCTAGCGGGGGAACAGATACGCAGTATTTT,CASSDVASGGTDTQYF
TRBJ2-6,NA,NA,TRBV15,TGTGCCACCAGCGCCCGCGGCTCTGGGGCCAACGTCCTGACTTTC,CATSARGSGANVLTF
TRBJ2-7,NA,NA,TRBV5-4,TGTGCCAGCAGCTTGCAGGGCTACGAGCAGTACTTC,CASSLQGYEQYF
TRBJ1-1,NA,once,TRBV4-1,TGCGCCAGCAGCCAAGTGGCGTCGGCAGAAAGTCTTGAAGCTTTCTTT,CASSQVASAESLEAFF
TRBJ2-1,NA,NA,TRBV2,TGTGCCACCGGCTATGGGGACTCCCCTGTAATTGAGCAGTTCTTC,CATGYGDSPVIEQFF
TRBJ1-6,NA,NA,TRBV5-8,TGTGCCAGCAGCTTTTCGTACGGGACGGATAATTCACCCCTCCACTTT,CASSFSYGTDNSPLHF
TRBJ2-5,NA,NA,TRBV7-9,TGTGCCAGCAGCTCATCTTCGGACGCACAAGAGACCCAGTACTTC,CASSSSSDAQETQYF
TRBJ2-5,NA,NA,TRBV5-6,TGTGCCAGCACCTCTATGGGGGGAGAGACCCAGTACTTC,CASTSMGGETQYF
TRBJ2-1,NA,NA,TRBV29-1,TGCAGCGTTGACAGGATGGGCAATGAGCAGTTCTTC,CSVDRMGNEQFF
TRBJ2-5,NA,NA,TRBV7-3,TGTGCCAGCAGCTTAACGGCACGGGTGCAAGAGACCCAGTACTTC,CASSLTARVQETQYF
TRBJ2-7,NA,NA,TRBV5-4,TGTGCCAGCAGCTTGGGTGTTTCTTGGCAGCCTACCTACGAGCAGTACTTC,CASSLGVSWQPTYEQYF
TRBJ1-3,TRBD1,NA,TRBV2,TGTGCCAGCAAGCAGGGGGAGAGCTCTGGAAACACCATATATTTT,CASKQGESSGNTIYF
TRBJ2-7,TRBD1,NA,TRBV19,TGTGCCAGTAGCCGGACAGGACCGTACGAGCAGTACTTC,CASSRTGPYEQYF
TRBJ1-2,TRBD1,NA,TRBV2,TGTGCCAGCAGCGGACAGGGGGCAAGTGGCTACACCTTC,CASSGQGASGYTF
TRBJ1-3,TRBD1,NA,TRBV9,TGTGCCAGCAGCCTAAGCCTCGGGACAGGTGGAAACACCATATATTTT,CASSLSLGTGGNTIYF
TRBJ2-7,TRBD2,NA,TRBV30,TGTGCCTGGACTAGCGGGGGCTACGAGCAGTACTTC,CAWTSGGYEQYF
TRBJ2-1,TRBD2,NA,TRBV6-5,TGTGCCAGCAGAGTTAGCGGGGACCACAATGAGCAGTTCTTC,CASRVSGDHNEQFF
TRBJ1-6,NA,NA,TRBV12-3/TRBV12-4,TGTGCCAGCAGGGGGCAGGGTAGTTCACCCCTCCACTTT,CASRGQGSSPLHF
TRBJ1-2,NA,NA,TRBV4-1,TGCGCCAGCAGCCAAGATACAGGGTCTACCTATGGCTACACCTTC,CASSQDTGSTYGYTF
TRBJ2-5,TRBD2,NA,TRBV19,TGTGCCAGTAGTATTTCAGCGGGGGGGCAAGAGACCCAGTACTTC,CASSISAGGQETQYF
TRBJ1-1,NA,NA,TRBV7-9,TGTGCCAGCAGGCAGAGTCTCGGGAGAGCTTTCTTT,CASRQSLGRAFF
TRBJ2-5,TRBD2,NA,TRBV5-4,TGTGCCAGCAGTCGGACTAGCGGCCCCCAAGAGACCCAGTACTTC,CASSRTSGPQETQYF